This T cell receptor (beta chain) was identified in a study of blood T cell repertoires in COVID-19. Study at large: Sites in the United States, Italy and Spain provided acute and convalescent COVID-19 samples. Sample material is recorded as cDNA or gDNA derived from T cells, B-cell-depleted T cells, or PBMCs.

This CDR3 has 15 residues. CDR1 and CDR2 from the germline V gene are SEHNR and FQNEAQ (reference sequence). Trimming took off 5 bases at V and 4 bases at J, with 14 bases between the two ends. In the original processing: Reference gene primer amplification in the assay estimated nucleated cell counts. Method: immunoSEQ multiplex PCR; TCRdb's copy keeps in-frame clones and lacks some. That table furnishes V, J and clone size, whereas the DNA furnished D and trimming. The sample lists about 180,000 clones, about four fifths seen once, with 6.5% to 8% in the top ten. A few counts support this clone. This clonotype was obtained from a man in his 70s with active or convalescent COVID-19. Sequencing was carried out using peripheral blood. The genes are TRBV7-9 and TRBJ2-2, with TRBD2 as a possible D gene (6 bases). The CDR3 nucleotides read TGTGCCAGCAGCCTCCTGAGGGGAGGCACCGGGGAGCTGTTTTTT. Its translation: CASSLLRGGTGELFF.